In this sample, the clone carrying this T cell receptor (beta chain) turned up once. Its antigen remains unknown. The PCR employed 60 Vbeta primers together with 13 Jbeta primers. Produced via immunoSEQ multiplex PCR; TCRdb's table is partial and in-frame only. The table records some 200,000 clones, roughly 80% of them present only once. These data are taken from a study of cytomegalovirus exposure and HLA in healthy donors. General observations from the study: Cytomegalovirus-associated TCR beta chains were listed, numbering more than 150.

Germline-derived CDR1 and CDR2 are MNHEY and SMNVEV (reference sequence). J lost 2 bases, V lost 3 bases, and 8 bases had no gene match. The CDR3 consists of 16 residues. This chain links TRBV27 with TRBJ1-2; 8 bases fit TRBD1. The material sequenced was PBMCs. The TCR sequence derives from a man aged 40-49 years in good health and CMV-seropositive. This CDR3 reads CASSFRGQGRNYGYTF. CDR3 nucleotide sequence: TGTGCCAGCAGTTTTCGAGGACAGGGCCGCAACTATGGCTACACCTTC.